The 24 T cell receptor beta chains presented below share a single source sample, sequenced in a study of Ad26.COV2.S vaccination and SARS-CoV-2 variants. Data came from immunoSEQ multiplex PCR; TCRdb stores just in-frame clones and leaves some out. The profile shows 430,000 or so clones, 80% to 90% of them singletons. Noted treatment: around 19 received Ad26.COV2.S at low or high dose, single or two shots; 5 received placebo; per-sample allocation not given. Following the first vaccine or placebo injection, samples were taken on day 63. The sample was peripheral blood, taken in a trial of Ad26.COV2.S vaccine versus placebo. The receptor set was obtained from a person aged 18 to 59 who received the Ad26.COV2.S COVID-19 vaccine or a placebo.

The chain is built from TRBV13 and TRBJ1-2, with D unclear. This CDR3 has 15 residues. Trimming took off 5 bases at V and 0 bases at J, with 13 bases between the two ends. CDR1 is PRHDT and CDR2 is FYEKMQ in the germline V gene (reference sequence). The CDR3 bases are TGTGCCAGCAGCCTGGGGAGCCGAGCTAACTATGGCTACACCTTC. Translation gives CASSLGSRANYGYTF.

This clone was detected once. The chain carries TRBV3-1 (or the pseudogene TRBV3-2) and TRBJ2-3; D gene uncertain. Trimming left V 4 bases short and J 4 bases short, with 15 bases between. The CDR3 extends over 15 amino acids. CDR1 and CDR2 from the germline V gene are LGHDT and YNNKEL (reference sequence). CDR3 residues: CASSPSTVRADTQYF. The DNA for the CDR3 is TGTGCCAGCAGCCCGAGTACCGTTCGGGCAGATACGCAGTATTTT.

The rearrangement uses TRBV4-1 and TRBJ1-1, with D perhaps TRBD1 (6 bases). The V end lost 0 bases, the J end lost 5 bases, and 13 bases lay between the germline ends. The germline gives CDR1 MGHRA, CDR2 YSYEKL. The CDR3 covers 15 residues. Written as DNA, the CDR3 is TGCGCCAGCAGCCAAGATCCTGGGGGGCTTACTGAAGCTTTCTTT. Encoded protein: CASSQDPGGLTEAFF.

V and J are TRBV11-3 and TRBJ2-7; 9 bases match TRBD1. The CDR3 runs to 14 residues. Germline V gene lookup returns CDR1 SGHNT and CDR2 YENEEA. J was trimmed by 6 bases and V by 4 bases; bases with no gene match: 7. The DNA of the CDR3 is TGTGCCAGCAGCTCCGGGACAGGGAGGGTCGAGCAGTACGTC. It codes for CASSSGTGRVEQYV.

The chain employs TRBV4-3 and TRBJ1-2; no firm D call. With 0 bases removed from V and 2 bases from J, the gap between germline ends came to 10 bases. Germline-derived CDR1 and CDR2 are LGHNA and YSLEER. There are 15 residues in the CDR3. As DNA, the CDR3 is TGCGCCAGCAGCCAAGAGTTGGTTCCCAACTATGGCTACACCTTC. Translated, it gives CASSQELVPNYGYTF.

This chain links TRBV7-2 with TRBJ1-6; 7 bases map to TRBD1. The CDR3 consists of 14 residues. Per the germline V gene, CDR1 is SGHTA and CDR2 is FQGNSA. With V trimmed by 6 bases and J by 7 bases, 6 bases remained unmatched. As DNA, the CDR3 is TGTGCCAGCAGATCCACAGGGGCGAATTCACCCCTCCACTTT. This gives the protein CASRSTGANSPLHF.

The chain links TRBV9 to TRBJ1-1; weak D call: TRBD1 (5 bases). The germline V gene has CDR1 SGDLS and CDR2 YYNGEE. The CDR3 runs 15 residues. Trimming took off 4 bases at V and 1 base at J, with 14 bases between the two ends. This CDR3 reads CASSLSAGANTEAFF. The CDR3 DNA sequence: TGTGCCAGCAGCTTATCAGCCGGGGCGAACACTGAAGCTTTCTTT.

The chain links TRBV2 to TRBJ1-2; D possibly corresponds to TRBD1 (5 bases). V was shortened by 5 bases and J by 4 bases, with 8 bases between the two germline ends. Germline CDR1 and CDR2: SNHLY and FYNNEI. The CDR3 covers 12 residues. Here the CDR3 reads CASSLGLYGYTF. In DNA form, the CDR3 reads TGTGCCAGCAGTTTGGGGCTCTATGGCTACACCTTC.

V and J are TRBV14 and TRBJ2-1; 9 bases are a match to TRBD2. V shed 4 bases, J shed 4 bases, and the junction held 5 bases outside the gene matches. Germline CDR1 SGHDN, CDR2 FVKESK. This CDR3 contains 15 residues. As DNA, the CDR3 is TGTGCCAGCAGCCGCCTGGCGGGAGGGTACAATGAGCAGTTCTTC. It specifies CASSRLAGGYNEQFF.

This chain joins TRBV4-3 and TRBJ2-1; 7 nucleotides match TRBD2. The CDR3 contains 19 residues. V was pared by 2 bases and J by 0 bases, with 13 bases of the junction left unmatched. Germline CDR1 is LGHNA and CDR2 is YSLEER. The CDR3 DNA is TGCGCCAGCAGCCAAATGGGGCTAGCGGCAGAGAGCTCCTACAATGAGCAGTTCTTC. This codes for CASSQMGLAAESSYNEQFF.

This clone has more than one count but fewer than ten. V usage is TRBV5-1 and J usage is TRBJ1-5; D is ambiguous. Trimming cost V 6 bases and J 5 bases, with 12 bases left between them. Germline V gives CDR1 SGHRS, CDR2 YFSETQ. The CDR3 has 13 amino acids. The CDR3 DNA sequence: TGCGCCAGCACCGCCGGTGAGGATCAGCCCCAGCATTTT. Its protein product is CASTAGEDQPQHF.

The chain has TRBV18 and TRBJ1-1, with no clear D. Trimming shortened V by 2 bases and J by 7 bases, and 8 bases separated the two germline ends. CDR3 size: 12 residues. Per germline, CDR1 KGHSH and CDR2 LQKENI. DNA for the CDR3: TGTGCCAGCTCACCATCCGAGGTTGAAGCTTTCTTT. Translating it yields CASSPSEVEAFF.

The gene calls are TRBV6-2 or TRBV6-3 and TRBJ2-3; D is unresolved. V was clipped by 0 bases and J by 3 bases, with 13 bases between them. Germline values: CDR1 MNHEY, CDR2 SVGEGT. The CDR3 is 16 amino acids. The CDR3 sequence: CASSYSSRLPTDTQYF. CDR3 bases: TGTGCCAGCAGTTACTCTTCTAGGCTGCCAACAGATACGCAGTATTTT.

V and J are TRBV19 and TRBJ1-1; no clear D. The CDR3 has 13 residues. Germline V gives CDR1 LNHDA, CDR2 SQIVND (reference sequence). V lost 7 bases, J lost 6 bases, and 15 bases lay in between. CDR3 nucleotide sequence: TGTGCCAGTACCGTGCGTGACATATCTGAAGCTTTCTTT. It yields the protein CASTVRDISEAFF.

In this sample, this clone turned up a few times. V and J are TRBV6-5 and TRBJ1-3; no clear D. The CDR3 consists of 15 residues. CDR1 MNHEY and CDR2 SVGAGI come from the germline V gene. Trimming shortened V by 4 bases and J by 0 bases, and 10 bases separated the two germline ends. In DNA, the CDR3 is TGTGCCAGCAGTTTGGAGGCCACCTCTGGAAACACCATATATTTT. Residues: CASSLEATSGNTIYF.

The chain employs TRBV11-2 and TRBJ1-1; perhaps TRBD1 as D (5 bases). V was pared by 1 base and J by 0 bases, with 12 bases between. This CDR3 spans 16 amino acids. CDR1 is SGHAT and CDR2 is FQNNGV in the germline V gene. CDR3 in amino acids: CASSLGPPGLNTEAFF. CDR3 sequence (DNA): TGTGCCAGCAGCTTAGGGCCACCGGGACTGAACACTGAAGCTTTCTTT.

V is TRBV7-8 and J is TRBJ2-7; possibly TRBD1 or TRBD2 for D (5 bases each). V was trimmed by 3 bases and J by 6 bases, leaving 6 bases between them. Looked up from germline, CDR1 is SGHVS and CDR2 is FQNEAQ. The CDR3 has 11 amino acids. This chain's CDR3 is CASSFGGEQYV. The DNA of the CDR3 is TGTGCCAGCAGCTTTGGGGGCGAGCAGTACGTC.

As regards this clone: Other DNA sequences of this sample code for an identical CDR3. The CDR3 DNA follows: TGTGCCAGCAGCTTCCTAGCGGGAGCTGCAGATACGCAGTATTTT. Translation gives CASSFLAGAADTQYF. V usage is TRBV11-2 and J usage is TRBJ2-3, with 10 bases aligning to TRBD2. Germline loops: CDR1 SGHAT, CDR2 FQNNGV. There are 15 residues in the CDR3. V was clipped by 3 bases and J by 4 bases; unmatched bases: 4.

This clone came up a few times. The chain employs TRBV7-8 and TRBJ2-5; 7 bases fit TRBD1. CDR3 length: 15 residues. Losses at the gene ends were 2 bases for V and 4 bases for J; bases not matched to a gene: 7. Germline CDR1 reads SGHVS; CDR2 reads FQNEAQ. In nucleotides, the CDR3 is TGTGCCAGCAGCTTAAGGGCCCGACAGGGAGAGACCCAGTACTTC. It encodes CASSLRARQGETQYF.

V and J are TRBV6-2 or TRBV6-3 and TRBJ2-3, with a weak D call TRBD1 (5 bases). From germline, CDR1 is MNHEY and CDR2 SVGEGT. Trimming shortened V by 1 base and J by 0 bases, and 11 bases separated the two germline ends. The CDR3 consists of 16 residues. Here the CDR3 reads CASSYYRGTSTDTQYF. CDR3 DNA sequence: TGTGCCAGCAGTTACTATAGGGGAACTAGCACAGATACGCAGTATTTT.

The rearrangement uses TRBV6-2 or TRBV6-3 and TRBJ1-1; tentatively, D is TRBD1 (5 bases). CDR1 and CDR2 (germline): MNHEY, SVGEGT. The CDR3 runs 16 residues. With 1 base removed from V and 1 base from J, the gap between germline ends came to 13 bases. For the CDR3, the DNA is TGTGCCAGCAGTTACTTTATAACAGGAGGGAACACTGAAGCTTTCTTT. Translation: CASSYFITGGNTEAFF.

As for this clone: This sample also contains other DNA sequences that code for the same CDR3. The chain couples TRBV5-5 to TRBJ2-7, with D unresolved. Germline loops: CDR1 SGHKS, CDR2 YYEKEE (reference sequence). The CDR3 consists of 12 residues. V was trimmed by 0 bases and J by 7 bases, leaving 8 bases between them. This CDR3 is CASSLVFGEQYF. CDR3 bases: TGTGCCAGCAGCTTGGTTTTCGGGGAGCAGTACTTC.

The genes are TRBV29-1 and TRBJ1-1; perhaps TRBD1 as D (5 bases). The CDR3 consists of 14 residues. The ends were cut back, 5 bases at V and 0 bases at J, with 13 bases in the middle. Germline lookup yields CDR1 SQVTM and CDR2 ANQGSEA. The CDR3 protein is CSVSRGALNTEAFF. The CDR3 DNA follows: TGCAGCGTTTCGAGGGGCGCCTTGAACACTGAAGCTTTCTTT.

The chain carries TRBV11-2 and TRBJ2-1; D is perhaps TRBD2 (5 bases). Germline CDR1 and CDR2: SGHAT and FQNNGV. V was trimmed by 3 bases and J by 5 bases, leaving 23 bases between them. The CDR3 is 18 amino acids. CDR3 loop: CASSFYLGLAKSDNEQFF. As DNA, the CDR3 is TGTGCCAGCAGCTTTTACTTAGGTCTAGCCAAGAGCGACAATGAGCAGTTCTTC.